This T cell receptor beta chain was observed in a study of cytomegalovirus exposure and HLA in healthy donors. General study results and limits: Later analysis suggested links between common viral pathogens and several top significant clusters. A list of 164 TCR beta chains associated with cytomegalovirus was given.

Primers: 60 Vbeta forward and 13 Jbeta reverse. Measured with immunoSEQ multiplex PCR; TCRdb has only the in-frame clones, and not every one. The data show 100,000 to 150,000 clones, 77% seen once. A word on this clone: Its target is unknown.

This clonotype was sampled from a woman in her fifties or sixties in good health and CMV-seronegative. Sequenced: PBMCs.

DNA for the CDR3: TGTGCCAGCAGCTTAGATCAAGATACGCAGTATTTT. Translating gives CASSLDQDTQYF. This chain uses TRBV7-8 with TRBJ2-3; D uncertain. Germline-derived CDR1 and CDR2 are SGHVS and FQNEAQ. The CDR3 sequence is 12 residues long. V gave up 1 base and J gave up 5 bases, with 4 bases separating them.